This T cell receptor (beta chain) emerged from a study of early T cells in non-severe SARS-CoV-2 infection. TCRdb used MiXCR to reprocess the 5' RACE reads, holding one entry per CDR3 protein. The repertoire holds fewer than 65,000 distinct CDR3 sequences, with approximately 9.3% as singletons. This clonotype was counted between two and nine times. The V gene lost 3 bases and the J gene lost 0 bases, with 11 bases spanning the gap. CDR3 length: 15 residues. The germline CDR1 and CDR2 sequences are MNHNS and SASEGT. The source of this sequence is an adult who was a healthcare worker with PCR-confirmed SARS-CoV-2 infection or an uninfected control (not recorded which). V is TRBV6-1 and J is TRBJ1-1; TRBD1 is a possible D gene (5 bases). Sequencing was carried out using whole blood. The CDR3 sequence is CASSDSTVVNTEAFF. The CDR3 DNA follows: TGTGCCAGCAGTGACTCGACAGTCGTGAACACTGAAGCTTTCTTT.